This TCR beta chain derives from a study of shared clonotypes between healthy human individuals. Using immunoSEQ multiplex PCR, the repertoire was profiled, and TCRdb retains in-frame clones only, with some absent. The sample lists about half a million clones; around 80% were seen once. Germline CDR1 is SNHLY and CDR2 is FYNNEI. There are 14 residues in the CDR3. V lost 5 bases and J lost 0, with 5 bases in between. Material: PBMCs. The sequence was collected from a woman in her 40s in good health. Some clones in this sample may be carry-over from other donors' samples. The V gene is TRBV2, the J gene TRBJ2-6; no reliable D call. CDR3 in amino acids: CASSKPSGANVLTF. The CDR3 region has the DNA TGTGCCAGCAGTAAGCCCTCTGGGGCCAACGTCCTGACTTTC.